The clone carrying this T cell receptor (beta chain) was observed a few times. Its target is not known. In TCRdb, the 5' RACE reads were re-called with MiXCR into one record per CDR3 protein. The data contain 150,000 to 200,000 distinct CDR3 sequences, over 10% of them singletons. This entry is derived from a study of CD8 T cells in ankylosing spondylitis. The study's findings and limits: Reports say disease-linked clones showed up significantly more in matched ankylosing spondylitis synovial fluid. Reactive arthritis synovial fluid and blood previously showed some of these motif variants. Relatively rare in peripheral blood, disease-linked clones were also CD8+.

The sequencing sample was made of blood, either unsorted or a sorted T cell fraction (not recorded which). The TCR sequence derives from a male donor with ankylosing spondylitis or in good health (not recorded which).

The CDR3 loop reads CASSYSIGTSAYEQYF. The CDR3 DNA is TGCGCCAGCAGCTACTCTATCGGGACTAGTGCCTACGAGCAGTACTTC. The chain combines TRBV4-1 with TRBJ2-7; 8 positions agree with TRBD2. The CDR3 is made up of 16 amino acids. The V gene end was trimmed by 5 bases and the J gene end by 2 bases; junction bases not matched to a gene: 11. In germline, CDR1 is MGHRA, CDR2 YSYEKL.